These T cell receptor beta chains were read from a single sample in a study of cytomegalovirus exposure and HLA in healthy donors. Libraries were prepared by immunoSEQ multiplex PCR; TCRdb keeps only in-frame clonotypes and omits some of them. The repertoire has 56,000 or so clones, 90% to 95% of them found once; the top ten carry about 1.1%. Sequencing was performed on PBMCs. The receptors originated from a man in his late teens or twenties in good health and CMV-seronegative. Both conserved end residues are part of each CDR3. A D gene is named only where the DNA matches it firmly. Not every row has a clone size; where given, it reads once, few, many or a size class.

>-|14|TRBJ2-7|TRBV9|TRBD1
CASSPGQGAYEQYF
TGTGCCAGCAGCCCCGGACAGGGGGCATACGAGCAGTACTTC
>-|12|TRBJ2-7|TRBV28|-
CASSFQTDEQYF
TGTGCCAGCAGTTTCCAGACTGACGAGCAGTACTTC
>-|16|TRBJ1-2|TRBV6-6|TRBD1
CASSYSTGGAGYGYTF
TGTGCCAGCAGTTACTCGACAGGGGGCGCGGGCTATGGCTACACCTTC
>-|15|TRBJ2-7|TRBV9|TRBD1
CASSVAGAGGNEQYF
TGTGCCAGCAGCGTAGCTGGGGCAGGGGGTAACGAGCAGTACTTC
>-|14|TRBJ2-7|TRBV5-5|-
CASSANYGAYEQYF
TGTGCCAGCAGCGCGAACTATGGTGCCTACGAGCAGTACTTC
>few|13|TRBJ1-4|TRBV2|-
CASQGSTNEKLFF
TGTGCCAGCCAGGGATCAACTAATGAAAAACTGTTTTTT
>-|15|TRBJ2-7|TRBV28|TRBD1
CASSPIGQGPYEQYF
TGTGCCAGCAGTCCAATTGGACAGGGTCCCTACGAGCAGTACTTC
>-|14|TRBJ2-1|TRBV6-5|-
CASSRRDSPDEQFF
TGTGCCAGCAGTCGCCGGGACTCCCCCGATGAGCAGTTCTTC
>-|15|TRBJ2-2|TRBV9|-
CASSVGTQRSGELFF
TGTGCCAGCAGCGTAGGGACACAGAGATCCGGGGAGCTGTTTTTT
>-|16|TRBJ1-1|TRBV28|-
CASRNSDSWENTEAFF
TGTGCCAGCCGAAACTCGGACAGCTGGGAGAACACTGAAGCTTTCTTT
>-|14|TRBJ1-2|TRBV4-3|-
CASSSLQSSGGYTF
TGCGCCAGCAGCTCATTACAGTCCTCAGGTGGCTACACCTTC
>-|18|TRBJ2-7|TRBV27|TRBD2
CASSLAGTSGFFSYEQYF
TGTGCCAGCAGTTTAGCCGGGACTAGCGGATTTTTCTCCTACGAGCAGTACTTC
>-|12|TRBJ1-5|TRBV28|-
CASSPLDQPQHF
TGTGCCAGCAGCCCGCTAGATCAGCCCCAGCATTTT
>-|12|TRBJ1-2|TRBV28|-
CASSPPADGYTF
TGTGCCAGCAGCCCCCCCGCGGATGGCTACACCTTC
>-|14|TRBJ2-3|TRBV15|TRBD2
CATSEGLASNTQYF
TGTGCCACCAGCGAGGGACTAGCGTCAAATACGCAGTATTTT
>-|13|TRBJ2-7|TRBV9|-
CASSFLLVSEQYF
TGTGCCAGCAGCTTCCTTCTGGTTAGCGAGCAGTACTTC
>once|13|TRBJ1-3|TRBV5-1|-
CASSPGPGNTIYF
TGCGCCAGCAGCCCAGGGCCGGGAAACACCATATATTTT
>-|14|TRBJ2-7|TRBV18|-
CASSPKAGPYEQYF
TGTGCCAGCTCACCAAAGGCGGGCCCCTACGAGCAGTACTTC
>few|12|TRBJ2-7|TRBV2|-
CASRTESYEQYF
TGTGCCAGCAGGACAGAGTCCTACGAGCAGTACTTC
>-|14|TRBJ2-7|TRBV5-6|-
CASSLRTAYYEQYF
TGTGCCAGCAGCTTGAGGACAGCGTACTACGAGCAGTACTTC
>-|17|TRBJ2-2|TRBV19|-
CASNKAQTALNTGELFF
TGTGCCAGTAACAAAGCCCAGACAGCCTTAAACACCGGGGAGCTGTTTTTT
>-|12|TRBJ2-3|TRBV19|-
CASRTRTDTQYF
TGTGCCAGTAGGACACGCACAGATACGCAGTATTTT
>-|15|TRBJ1-1|TRBV7-2|-
CASSLDQGPNTEAFF
TGTGCCAGCAGCTTAGACCAGGGGCCGAACACTGAAGCTTTCTTT
>-|14|TRBJ2-1|TRBV21-1|-
CASHPLDRGTGQFF
TGTGCCAGCCACCCCCTAGACAGGGGAACAGGGCAGTTCTTC
>-|16|TRBJ1-5|TRBV28|TRBD1
CASSGEGQGDNQPQHF
TGTGCCAGCAGTGGAGAGGGACAGGGCGACAATCAGCCCCAGCATTTT
>-|16|TRBJ2-7|TRBV7-6|TRBD1
CASSPGTGDKFYEQYF
TGTGCCAGCAGCCCCGGGACAGGGGACAAATTCTACGAGCAGTACTTC
>-|18|TRBJ2-2|TRBV7-9|TRBD1
CASSPSTGQGSYTGELFF
TGTGCCAGCAGCCCCAGCACGGGACAGGGGTCCTACACCGGGGAGCTGTTTTTT
>-|15|TRBJ2-2|TRBV28|-
CASSPIRGNTGELFF
TGTGCCAGCAGCCCAATCAGGGGGAACACCGGGGAGCTGTTTTTT
>-|14|TRBJ1-1|TRBV6-6|-
CASSYSVQNTEAFF
TGTGCCAGCAGTTACTCTGTACAGAACACTGAAGCTTTCTTT
>-|14|TRBJ1-5|TRBV19|-
CASTNSGGLQPQHF
TGTGCCAGTACCAACTCGGGAGGGCTCCAGCCCCAGCATTTT
>-|14|TRBJ2-3|TRBV7-3|TRBD2
CASSSSGKTDTQYF
TGTGCCAGCAGCTCTAGCGGGAAAACAGATACGCAGTATTTT